The 16 T cell receptor beta chains below come from one sample, sequenced in a study of cytomegalovirus exposure and HLA in healthy donors. The study ran its PCR with 60 Vbeta and 13 Jbeta primers. TCRdb's table, derived via immunoSEQ multiplex PCR, lists solely in-frame clones and lacks some. There are under 200,000 clones in the sample, with roughly 2% held by the top ten. Sample: PBMCs. All receptors come from a man aged 30-40 years in good health and CMV-seronegative.

Concerning this clone itself: This same CDR3 is encoded by further DNA sequences in the sample. This chain connects TRBV19 to TRBJ2-5, with D maybe TRBD2 (5 bases). V was trimmed by 3 bases and J by 1 base, leaving 12 bases between them. The CDR3 is 15 amino acids. CDR1 and CDR2 from the germline V gene are LNHDA and SQIVND (reference sequence). The CDR3 loop is CASSIGVGSQETQYF. The CDR3 coding sequence is TGTGCCAGTAGTATCGGGGTGGGCAGCCAAGAGACCCAGTACTTC.

The chain recombines TRBV11-3 with TRBJ1-2, with D possibly being TRBD1 (5 bases). CDR1 and CDR2 (germline): SGHNT, YENEEA. The CDR3 is made up of 13 amino acids. Trimming stripped 4 bases from V and 2 bases from J, with 8 bases between. This CDR3 is CASSSDRNYGYTF. CDR3 bases: TGTGCCAGCAGCTCCGACAGAAACTATGGCTACACCTTC.

This chain uses TRBV12-5 with TRBJ2-7; D call uncertain. There are 11 residues in the CDR3. The V gene's germline CDR1 is LGHNT and CDR2 FRNRAP. V lost 3 bases and J 3 bases, leaving 3 bases between the germline ends. The CDR3: CASGFRYEQYF. Here the CDR3 DNA reads TGTGCTAGTGGTTTCCGCTACGAGCAGTACTTC.

The chain couples TRBV15 to TRBJ2-5, with TRBD2 as a possible D gene (5 bases). Germline CDR1 and CDR2: LNHNV and YYDKDF (reference sequence). Trimming pared 5 bases from V and 4 bases from J, leaving 11 bases between. The CDR3 sequence is 13 residues long. CDR3: CATSRQRRETQYF. The CDR3 DNA reads TGTGCCACCAGCCGGCAGCGGAGAGAGACCCAGTACTTC.

The gene calls are TRBV27 and TRBJ1-5; a possible D gene is TRBD1 (5 bases). Trimming left V 6 bases short and J 0 bases short, with 12 bases between. CDR1 MNHEY and CDR2 SMNVEV come from the germline V gene (reference sequence). The CDR3 contains 15 residues. The CDR3 DNA is TGTGCCAGCAGCCAGGGACTCATTAGCAATCAGCCCCAGCATTTT. It yields the protein CASSQGLISNQPQHF.

V gene TRBV9 combines with J gene TRBJ1-2; the match to TRBD1 covers 7 bases. Germline CDR1 and CDR2: SGDLS and YYNGEE. Trimming removed 3 bases from V and 4 bases from J; junction bases left unmatched: 3. The CDR3 is 13 residues long. The CDR3 sequence is CASSERGPYGYTF. CDR3 DNA: TGTGCCAGCAGCGAAAGGGGGCCCTATGGCTACACCTTC.

This chain links TRBV5-4 with TRBJ2-1; 16 bases align to TRBD2. The CDR3 spans 17 residues. The V segment lost 4 bases and the J segment 6 bases; nucleotides outside the gene matches: 7. Germline values: CDR1 SGHNT, CDR2 YYREEE (reference sequence). Written as DNA, the CDR3 is TGTGCCAGCAGCACTGGCGGGACTAGCGGGAGGGGCAATGAGCAGTTCTTC. Its protein product is CASSTGGTSGRGNEQFF.

The rearrangement links TRBV5-6 to TRBJ1-1; D unclear. Trimming shortened V by 7 bases and J by 2 bases, and 9 bases separated the two germline ends. Germline V gives CDR1 SGHDT, CDR2 YYEEEE. This CDR3 contains 12 residues. The CDR3 DNA sequence: TGTGCCAGCGGACTGTTTAACACTGAAGCTTTCTTT. Encoded protein: CASGLFNTEAFF.

CDR3 sequence: CASSLEPSSDEQFF. The CDR3 DNA sequence: TGCGCCAGCAGCTTAGAACCTAGCAGCGATGAGCAGTTCTTC. The gene calls are TRBV5-1 and TRBJ2-1; possibly TRBD2 for D (5 bases). This CDR3 contains 14 residues. Germline CDR1 is SGHRS and CDR2 is YFSETQ. V gave up 2 bases and J gave up 8 bases, with 14 bases separating them.

The chain couples TRBV5-4 to TRBJ2-7; 10 nucleotides match TRBD1. The CDR3 sequence is 16 residues long. Germline V gene lookup returns CDR1 SGHNT and CDR2 YYREEE (reference sequence). Trimming cost V 3 bases and J 3 bases; bases outside gene matches: 9. CDR3 nucleotides: TGTGCCAGCAGCTCAAGCCGGGACAGGGGTTACTACGAGCAGTACTTC. Translating it yields CASSSSRDRGYYEQYF.

The CDR3 region has the DNA TGCGCCAGCAGCTTGTATCGGGAATCGGATGAGCAGTTCTTC. This gives the protein CASSLYRESDEQFF. The chain combines TRBV5-1 with TRBJ2-1; a weak D match, TRBD2 (5 bases). Germline V gives CDR1 SGHRS, CDR2 YFSETQ. The V gene lost 1 base and the J gene lost 8 bases, with 13 bases spanning the gap. This CDR3 comprises 14 residues.

The chain employs TRBV7-9 and TRBJ2-1; 7 bases align to TRBD1. Germline assignment: CDR1 SEHNR and CDR2 FQNEAQ (reference sequence). V dropped 5 bases and J dropped 5; count of bases not matched to a gene: 12. The CDR3 is made up of 16 amino acids. The CDR3 coding sequence is TGTGCCAGCAGCCCTAAAGAACAGACAGGGAACAATGAGCAGTTCTTC. Translation gives CASSPKEQTGNNEQFF.

The V call is TRBV7-8, the J call TRBJ1-1, with D possibly being TRBD1 (5 bases). Germline values: CDR1 SGHVS, CDR2 FQNEAQ. The CDR3 sequence is 15 residues long. Between the trimmed V and J ends, which lost 2 bases and 5 bases, there was a span of 15 bases. CDR3 loop: CASSLREGTGTEAFF. In nucleotides, the CDR3 is TGTGCCAGCAGCTTACGGGAGGGGACGGGAACTGAAGCTTTCTTT.

This chain links TRBV27 with TRBJ1-2, with 11 bases that match TRBD1. The germline V gene encodes CDR1 MNHEY and CDR2 SMNVEV (reference sequence). The CDR3 has 16 residues. J lost 7 bases, V lost 4 bases, and 11 bases had no gene match. CDR3 nucleotides: TGTGCCAGCAGTTCGTTCCCCGGACAGGGGGCGGGTGGCTACACCTTC. Its translation is CASSSFPGQGAGGYTF.

The chain recombines TRBV5-1 with TRBJ1-1; TRBD1 matches at 10 bases. The length of the CDR3 is 14 residues. The J segment lost 7 bases and the V segment lost 2 bases, leaving 5 bases of the junction unmatched. CDR1 is SGHRS, CDR2 YFSETQ, per germline. The CDR3 loop is CASSFLDRGGEAFF. The CDR3 coding sequence is TGCGCCAGCAGCTTTTTGGACAGGGGGGGTGAAGCTTTCTTT.

The chain couples TRBV10-3 to TRBJ2-7; D possibly corresponds to TRBD2 (6 bases). This CDR3 contains 13 residues. V dropped 3 bases and J dropped 6 bases, with 12 bases sitting between them. Germline assignment: CDR1 ENHRY and CDR2 SYGVKD. CDR3 DNA sequence: TGTGCCATCAGTGATTTACGGGACTCCGAGCAGTACTTC. Residues: CAISDLRDSEQYF.